The 30 T cell receptor beta chains below come from one sample, sequenced in a study of T cells in Graves' hyperthyroidism and ophthalmopathy. It was RNA transcripts that yielded the amplified TCR beta CDR3 regions. TCR CDR3 underwent first-round RT-PCR with the HTBI primer set. TCRdb reanalysed the multiplex PCR reads using MiXCR and keeps one entry per CDR3 protein. The repertoire holds 460,000 or so distinct CDR3 sequences, roughly 14% seen once, with 17% in the top ten. Material: blood. These receptors came from a young woman with Graves' hyperthyroidism.

The CDR3 loop is CATSDPIRPHEQYF. CDR3 coding DNA: TGTGCCACCAGTGATCCTATAAGGCCCCACGAGCAGTACTTC. The gene calls are TRBV24-1 and TRBJ2-7; D call uncertain. CDR3 length: 14 amino acids. Between the trimmed V and J ends, which lost 3 bases and 5 bases, there was a span of 13 bases. Looked up from germline, CDR1 is KGHDR and CDR2 is SFDVKD.

There are many counts of this clonotype. The genes are TRBV7-8 and TRBJ2-1, with 8 bases identical to TRBD2. J was trimmed by 8 bases and V by 1 base; bases with no gene match: 4. Looked up from germline, CDR1 is SGHVS and CDR2 is FQNEAQ. The CDR3 has 14 amino acids. DNA of the CDR3: TGTGCCAGCAGCTTAGGACGGGAGGGTCATGAGCAGTTCTTC. Encoded protein: CASSLGREGHEQFF. Supplemented by reference TRBV7-8 and TRBJ2-1, the full variable domain reads GAGVSQSPRYKVAKRGQDVALRCDPISGHVSLFWYQQALGQGPEFLTYFQNEAQLDKSGLPSDRFFAERPEGSVSTLKIQRTQQEDSAVYLCASSLGREGHEQFFGPGTRLTVL.

This chain links TRBV20-1 with TRBJ2-1, with 7 bases matching TRBD2. The germline CDR1 and CDR2 sequences are DFQATT and SNEGSKA (reference sequence). The CDR3 runs to 15 residues. The junction had 10 bases not matched to a gene; V was cut back by 6 bases and J by 2 bases. For the CDR3, the DNA is TGCAGTGCCTTAAGAGCGAGCGGGGCCTACAATGAGCAGTTCTTC. Translation: CSALRASGAYNEQFF.

This clonotype appeared many times. The chain is built from TRBV6-1 and TRBJ2-7, with TRBD1 matching 9 bases. The trim removed 6 bases at V and 1 base at J, leaving 7 bases unmatched. Germline values: CDR1 MNHNS, CDR2 SASEGT. The CDR3 runs to 15 residues. In DNA form, the CDR3 reads TGTGCCAGCAGGTCTTCCGGGACAGGGTCCTACGAGCAGTACTTC. It translates to CASRSSGTGSYEQYF.

This chain connects TRBV6-1 to TRBJ1-4; a weak D match, TRBD1 (5 bases). Germline loops: CDR1 MNHNS, CDR2 SASEGT. The CDR3 is 12 amino acids. V lost 6 bases to trimming and J lost 8 bases, with 10 bases between them. CDR3 sequence reads: CASSQGWEKLFF. Written as DNA, the CDR3 is TGTGCCAGCAGCCAGGGTTGGGAAAAACTGTTTTTT.

This clonotype has at least ten counts. The gene calls are TRBV11-1 and TRBJ2-1; tentative D call: TRBD2 (6 bases). Trimming stripped 2 bases from V and 15 bases from J, with 14 bases between. Germline CDR1 is SGHAT and CDR2 is FQDESV (reference sequence). The CDR3 is made up of 12 amino acids. The CDR3 bases are TGTGCCAGCAGCTTATGGGGCGGGGAGGTGTTCTTC. It codes for CASSLWGGEVFF.

The chain employs TRBV5-1 and TRBJ2-1, with 9 bases matching TRBD2. Trimming took 4 bases from V and 3 from J; bases not matched to a gene: 8. The length of the CDR3 is 16 residues. Looked up from germline, CDR1 is SGHRS and CDR2 is YFSETQ. CDR3 nucleotides: TGCGCCAGCAGCCCGGGACTAGCTGACCTCTACAATGAGCAGTTCTTC. Its protein product is CASSPGLADLYNEQFF. The full variable domain, completed using reference TRBV5-1 and TRBJ2-1, is KAGVTQTPRYLIKTRGQQVTLSCSPISGHRSVSWYQQTPGQGLQFLFEYFSETQRNKGNFPGRFSGRQFSNSRSEMNVSTLELGDSALYLCASSPGLADLYNEQFFGPGTRLTVL.

In its sample, this clonotype was seen many times. The chain links TRBV27 to TRBJ2-3; possible D gene TRBD1, 6 bases. The CDR3 loop spans 14 amino acids. Trimming took off 4 bases at V and 2 bases at J, with 10 bases between the two ends. Looked up from germline, CDR1 is MNHEY and CDR2 is SMNVEV (reference sequence). Here the CDR3 reads CASSSGEITDTQYF. The DNA for the CDR3 is TGTGCCAGCAGTTCAGGGGAGATCACAGATACGCAGTATTTT.

This clonotype was observed a few times. The chain recombines TRBV18 with TRBJ2-7; TRBD1 aligns across 7 bases. CDR3 size: 16 residues. V lost 2 bases and J lost 1; bases outside the gene matches: 8. Germline V CDR1 and CDR2: KGHSH, LQKENI. The CDR3 spells CASSPTNQGQSYEQYV. The CDR3 DNA follows: TGTGCCAGCTCACCAACAAACCAGGGACAGTCCTACGAGCAGTACGTC.

This clonotype showed up many times. The chain couples TRBV30 to TRBJ2-1; D call uncertain. The V gene lost 3 bases and the J gene lost 4 bases, with 7 bases spanning the gap. The CDR3 is made up of 12 amino acids. From germline, CDR1 is GTSNPN and CDR2 SVGIG (reference sequence). CDR3 DNA sequence: TGTGCCTGGAGCTTGGATTACAATGAGCAGTTCTTC. Its protein is CAWSLDYNEQFF.

This clonotype was picked up many times. The genes are TRBV20-1 and TRBJ2-1; 8 bases fit TRBD2. CDR1 is DFQATT, CDR2 SNEGSKA, per germline (reference sequence). Losses at the gene ends were 8 bases for V and 6 bases for J; bases not matched to a gene: 9. The CDR3 extends over 13 amino acids. For the CDR3, the DNA is TGCAGTCTCCGGGAGGGCCTTGGCAATGAGCAGTTCTTC. This codes for CSLREGLGNEQFF.

This clonotype appeared many times. The chain has TRBV29-1 and TRBJ1-1; D is ambiguous. Germline V CDR1 and CDR2: SQVTM, ANQGSEA. The V gene lost 4 bases and the J gene lost 7 bases, with 10 bases spanning the gap. The CDR3 runs to 11 residues. The CDR3 sequence: CSVVRSIEAFF. CDR3 coding DNA: TGCAGCGTTGTGCGATCTATTGAAGCTTTCTTT.

Many counts were recorded for this clonotype. The rearrangement links TRBV24-1 to TRBJ2-1; 10 bases map to TRBD2. V was clipped by 2 bases and J by 6 bases; unmatched bases: 12. The CDR3 totals 18 residues. Germline CDR1 KGHDR, CDR2 SFDVKD. The CDR3 DNA reads as TGTGCCACCAGTGATTCCTACGCAAGCGGGAGGGCCTTCAATGAGCAGTTCTTC. Its translation is CATSDSYASGRAFNEQFF.

This clonotype was detected many times. The chain carries TRBV27 and TRBJ1-2, with D tentatively TRBD1 (5 bases). The germline CDR1 and CDR2 sequences are MNHEY and SMNVEV (reference sequence). There are 15 residues in the CDR3. Trimming removed 4 bases from V and 7 bases from J, with 19 bases in between. The CDR3, as DNA: TGTGCCAGCAGTTCCCAGGGATTGGGGGAGGCTGGCTACACCTTC. It translates to CASSSQGLGEAGYTF.

This clonotype was counted at least ten times. The V gene is TRBV5-8, the J gene TRBJ2-4; tentatively, D is TRBD1 (5 bases). The CDR3 is 16 residues long. V lost 5 bases to trimming and J lost 0 bases, with 15 bases between them. Germline CDR1 SGHTS, CDR2 YDEGEE. The CDR3, as DNA: TGTGCCAGCAGTCAGGGATTACTTCTAGCCAAAAACATTCAGTACTTC. Translated: CASSQGLLLAKNIQYF.

In this sample, this clonotype turned up many times. This rearrangement joins TRBV19 to TRBJ2-7; 7 bases fit TRBD1. Unmatched junction bases numbered 9, after V lost 4 bases and J lost 6 bases. The length of the CDR3 is 14 residues. The V gene's germline CDR1 is LNHDA and CDR2 SQIVND (reference sequence). The CDR3 sequence: CASSKTWTGLEQYF. DNA of the CDR3: TGTGCCAGTAGTAAAACTTGGACAGGTCTCGAGCAGTACTTC.

This clonotype was seen many times. The chain employs TRBV18 and TRBJ1-1, with D perhaps TRBD1 (5 bases). Germline V CDR1 and CDR2: KGHSH, LQKENI. The length of the CDR3 is 16 residues. V was trimmed by 4 bases and J by 1 base, leaving 16 bases between them. The chain's CDR3 is CASSLPPRGSNTEAFF. CDR3 nucleotide sequence: TGTGCCAGCTCACTACCCCCCCGGGGCTCGAACACTGAAGCTTTCTTT.

Worth noting for this clonotype: Compared with germline, one end of the junction differs, possibly owing to a read error. This chain joins TRBV11-2 and TRBJ2-5; D is possibly TRBD2 (6 bases). Germline V CDR1 and CDR2: SGHAT, FQNNGV. The CDR3 loop spans 16 amino acids. In nucleotides, the CDR3 is TGCGCCAGCAGCCGCCGGGAGAAAGGATCCCAAGAGACCCAGTACTTC. Its translation is CASSRREKGSQETQYF.

As concerns this clonotype: A read error may be the cause here, since a much bigger clone is one base away. The chain employs TRBV29-1 and TRBJ2-5; a weak D match, TRBD1 (6 bases). This CDR3 contains 12 residues. Germline V gives CDR1 SQVTM, CDR2 ANQGSEA. Trimming stripped 5 bases from V and 4 bases from J, with 11 bases between. DNA for the CDR3: TGCAGCGTTCGGACAGATCGAGAGACCCAGTACTTC. This gives the protein CSVRTDRETQYF.

This clonotype was seen at least ten times. The chain combines TRBV27 with TRBJ2-1; D gene ambiguous. The CDR3 contains 18 residues. The germline gives CDR1 MNHEY, CDR2 SMNVEV (reference sequence). Trimming pared 3 bases from V and 5 bases from J, leaving 23 bases between. CDR3 coding DNA: TGTGCCAGCAGTTTGGGGTACGCGTCGAGGCAAGTTGACAATGAGCAGTTCTTC. This encodes CASSLGYASRQVDNEQFF.

This clonotype appeared many times. The chain links TRBV7-9 to TRBJ2-7; D is ambiguous. CDR1 is SEHNR, CDR2 FQNEAQ, per germline (reference sequence). The V end lost 5 bases, the J end lost 6 bases, and 14 bases lay between the germline ends. The CDR3 runs to 13 residues. The CDR3 sequence is CASSALGSGEQYF. For the CDR3, the DNA is TGTGCCAGCAGCGCTCTAGGATCGGGCGAGCAGTACTTC. Complete variable domain (other parts from reference TRBV7-9 and TRBJ2-7): DTGVSQNPRHKITKRGQNVTFRCDPISEHNRLYWYRQTLGQGPEFLTYFQNEAQLEKSRLLSDRFSAERPKGSFSTLEIQRTEQGDSAMYLCASSALGSGEQYFGPGTRLTVT.

The chain uses TRBV7-9 and TRBJ1-2; no reliable D call. The germline V gene has CDR1 SEHNR and CDR2 FQNEAQ (reference sequence). Between the trimmed V and J ends, which lost 1 base and 6 bases, there was a span of 12 bases. The CDR3 totals 14 residues. The CDR3, as DNA: TGTGCCAGCAGCTTAGGCATGGGAGGCAATGGCTACACCTTC. Translated: CASSLGMGGNGYTF.

This clonotype was recorded at least ten times. The CDR3 spells CASSGRGLKDGYTF. CDR3 nucleotide sequence: TGTGCCAGCAGCGGGCGTGGGCTCAAAGATGGCTACACCTTC. V usage is TRBV11-2 and J usage is TRBJ1-2; D is unclear. CDR1 SGHAT and CDR2 FQNNGV come from the germline V gene. V shed 5 bases and J shed 6 bases, with 16 bases lying between them. The CDR3 sequence is 14 residues long.

This clonotype was picked up many times. The genes are TRBV11-3 and TRBJ2-1, with TRBD2 matching 14 bases. The germline gives CDR1 SGHNT, CDR2 YENEEA. V lost 5 bases to trimming and J lost 2 bases; unmatched junction nucleotides: 8. The CDR3 covers 18 residues. This CDR3 reads CASSVGLAGAGTYNEQFF. CDR3 DNA: TGTGCCAGCAGCGTGGGACTAGCGGGAGCCGGTACCTACAATGAGCAGTTCTTC.

This clonotype has a handful of counts. This chain links TRBV7-9 with TRBJ1-5; possibly TRBD1 for D (5 bases). Trimming removed 5 bases from V and 4 bases from J, with 15 bases in between. The length of the CDR3 is 15 residues. CDR1 and CDR2 from the germline V gene are SEHNR and FQNEAQ (reference sequence). CDR3: CASSDFRTLNQPQHF. The CDR3 DNA is TGTGCCAGCAGCGACTTCCGGACACTAAATCAGCCCCAGCATTTT.

The chain uses TRBV29-1 and TRBJ2-2, with D unclear. The V and J ends lost 1 base and 6 bases respectively, with 9 bases between them. Germline CDR1 is SQVTM and CDR2 is ANQGSEA. The CDR3 is 13 amino acids. The CDR3 nucleotides read TGCAGCGTTGAAGGTGGCGTACCCGGGGAGCTGTTTTTT. Protein product: CSVEGGVPGELFF.

This clonotype showed up just a few times. V is TRBV20-1 and J is TRBJ1-2, with D perhaps matching TRBD1 (5 bases). This CDR3 spans 14 amino acids. The germline gives CDR1 DFQATT, CDR2 SNEGSKA (reference sequence). Deletions cut 0 bases from V and 5 bases from J, with 13 bases between. The DNA for the CDR3 is TGCAGTGCTAGAGAAGACCACGGGGCTTATGGCTACACCTTC. Translated, it gives CSAREDHGAYGYTF.

The J gene is TRBJ1-2, the V gene TRBV19, with D perhaps TRBD1 (6 bases). The germline V gene has CDR1 LNHDA and CDR2 SQIVND (reference sequence). Trimming removed 1 base at V and 6 bases at J, with 12 bases between. The CDR3 is 14 amino acids. The CDR3 coding sequence is TGTGCCAGTAGTATAGTGCAGGGGCGGGATGGCTACACCTTC. It specifies CASSIVQGRDGYTF.

Worth noting for this clonotype: No conserved phenylalanine or tryptophan is present at the end of the CDR3, so a read error is the likely explanation. This chain connects TRBV2 to TRBJ2-7; 8 bases map to TRBD1. Looked up from germline, CDR1 is SNHLY and CDR2 is FYNNEI. Losses at the gene ends were 6 bases for V and 3 bases for J; bases not matched to a gene: 7. This CDR3 spans 14 amino acids. This CDR3 is CASSTGTGGYEQYL. For the CDR3, the DNA is TGTGCCAGCAGCACCGGAACAGGGGGCTACGAGCAGTACCTC.

This clonotype was picked up many times. V and J are TRBV9 and TRBJ2-2; D call uncertain. In germline, CDR1 is SGDLS, CDR2 YYNGEE. Trimming removed 3 bases from V and 3 bases from J, with 9 bases in between. CDR3 size: 14 residues. The CDR3, as DNA: TGTGCCAGCAGCGAAACGATACACACCGGGGAGCTGTTTTTT. Amino acids: CASSETIHTGELFF.